The clone carrying this TCR beta chain was observed many times. Its antigen is not known. Each CDR3 protein is one row after TCRdb ran MiXCR on the 5' RACE reads. Here the sample spans around 100,000 distinct CDR3 sequences, 5.9% being singletons. This sample was taken from a study of identical twins. Overall study findings and caveats: There were fewer insertions in abundant cord blood beta clonotypes, but memory repertoires showed no such pattern. For out-of-frame beta sequences, excess twin sharing was weaker. Possibly, invariant MAIT and iNKT cells partly confounded zero-insertion analyses. Not following the same donors, the study drew its conclusions from cross-sectional statistical analysis.

The CDR3 covers 15 residues. Trimming left V 2 bases short and J 7 bases short, with 14 bases between. Germline CDR1 and CDR2: SGHVS and FQNEAQ. Input material: memory T cells sorted from blood. J is TRBJ2-2 and V is TRBV7-8; D perhaps matches TRBD1 (5 bases). The source is a woman between 50 and 59 years old in good health. CDR3 residues: CASSLMSRQGGELFF. The CDR3 region has the DNA TGTGCCAGCAGCTTAATGAGTAGGCAGGGCGGGGAGCTGTTTTTT. The full variable domain, with the rest looked up from reference TRBV7-8 and TRBJ2-2, is GAGVSQSPRYKVAKRGQDVALRCDPISGHVSLFWYQQALGQGPEFLTYFQNEAQLDKSGLPSDRFFAERPEGSVSTLKIQRTQQEDSAVYLCASSLMSRQGGELFFGEGSRLTVL.